These 3 T cell receptor beta chains share one sample of origin, sequenced in a study of T cells expressing NK-cell markers. TCRdb reprocessed the 5' RACE reads and reports one entry per CDR3 protein, with no DNA. The specimen's table records about 460,000 distinct CDR3 sequences. The sample comprised blood T cells: a sorted CD56 or NKG2C T cell subset, CD4+ or CD8+ T cells, or bulk PBMC T cells (not recorded which). The source is a woman in her 50s in good health.

This chain connects TRBV29-1 to TRBJ2-1. There are 12 residues in the CDR3. Germline CDR1 SQVTM, CDR2 ANQGSEA. The CDR3 sequence: CSVVYVYNEQFF.

The CDR3: CASSTDRNSPLHF. The chain carries TRBV7-9 and TRBJ1-6; absent DNA, TCRdb's TRBD1 call cannot be checked. The CDR3 spans 13 residues. Germline loops: CDR1 SEHNR, CDR2 FQNEAQ (reference sequence).

V usage is TRBV21-1 and J usage is TRBJ2-7. TRBV21-1 is shown as a pseudogene. The CDR3 is 15 amino acids. The CDR3 here is CASSSFDRTPHEQYF.